This is a list of T cell receptor beta chains from one sample in a study of blood T cell repertoires in COVID-19. Repertoires were generated with immunoSEQ multiplex PCR, while TCRdb's copy carries only in-frame clones and drops some. The table lists about 320,000 clones, more than 75% of them singletons. Sequenced input: PBMCs or T cells enriched from blood (not recorded which). The source of these receptors is a woman aged 18-30 years who had recovered from COVID-19. Each CDR3 is given with its conserved first and last residue. The D gene is left open where the match is weak. Clone size is not always given. Where it is, it says once, few, many or a class for expanded clones.

J gene | D gene | clone size | V gene | CDR3 protein | CDR3 DNA
TRBJ1-5 | TRBD1 | NA | TRBV7-6 | CASSLTARRTGGYSNQPQHF | TGTGCCAGCAGCTTAACGGCACGGAGGACAGGGGGTTATAGCAATCAGCCCCAGCATTTT
TRBJ1-3 | TRBD1 | NA | TRBV24-1 | CATSDGQGGAGNTIYF | TGTGCCACCAGTGACGGACAGGGTGGCGCTGGAAACACCATATATTTT
TRBJ2-3 | TRBD2 | NA | TRBV5-8 | CASSFFTLAGGSYTQYF | TGTGCCAGCAGCTTCTTTACCCTAGCGGGGGGTTCATATACGCAGTATTTT
TRBJ2-7 | NA | NA | TRBV5-1 | CASRKTGTYEQYF | TGCGCCAGCAGGAAGACAGGAACCTACGAGCAGTACTTC
TRBJ2-6 | NA | NA | TRBV12-5 | CASGDGTLLGGANVLTF | TGTGCTAGTGGTGACGGGACATTGCTAGGAGGGGCCAACGTCCTGACTTTC
TRBJ1-5 | TRBD1 | NA | TRBV28 | CASNSFGIRDRDIGNQPQHF | TGTGCCAGCAACAGTTTTGGAATCCGGGACAGGGATATTGGCAATCAGCCCCAGCATTTT
TRBJ2-7 | TRBD2 | once | TRBV3-1/TRBV3-2 | CASSQAGTSASGGQYF | TGTGCCAGCAGCCAAGCGGGGACTAGCGCAAGCGGGGGGCAGTACTTC
TRBJ1-2 | TRBD1 | few | TRBV7-9 | CASSFTGAMEGNYGYTF | TGTGCCAGCAGCTTCACAGGGGCGATGGAGGGGAACTATGGCTACACCTTC
TRBJ2-7 | TRBD1 | NA | TRBV6-2/TRBV6-3 | CASSYSPGQQTYEQYF | TGTGCCAGCAGTTACTCCCCGGGACAGCAGACCTACGAGCAGTACTTC
TRBJ2-2 | NA | NA | TRBV6-2/TRBV6-3 | CASSTNAGELFF | TGTGCCAGCAGTACTAATGCCGGGGAGCTGTTTTTT
TRBJ1-1 | NA | NA | TRBV12-3/TRBV12-4 | CASSLESSTEAFF | TGTGCCAGCAGTCTTGAGTCGAGCACTGAAGCTTTCTTT
TRBJ2-1 | TRBD2 | NA | TRBV4-2 | CASSQVQAGGNNEQFF | TGTGCCAGCAGCCAAGTCCAAGCGGGGGGCAACAATGAGCAGTTCTTC
TRBJ1-1 | TRBD1 | NA | TRBV3-1/TRBV3-2 | CASSRGPGGAFF | TGTGCCAGCAGCCGGGGCCCAGGGGGAGCTTTCTTT
TRBJ1-4 | NA | NA | TRBV7-2 | CASSPEGRPNEKLFF | TGTGCCAGCAGCCCCGAGGGCAGGCCAAATGAAAAACTGTTTTTT
TRBJ2-1 | TRBD1 | few | TRBV18 | CASSPTSTGPYNEQFF | TGTGCCAGCTCACCTACCTCGACAGGGCCTTACAATGAGCAGTTCTTC
TRBJ1-5 | NA | NA | TRBV6-5 | CASTQGNQPQHF | TGTGCCAGTACCCAGGGAAATCAGCCCCAGCATTTT
TRBJ1-3 | NA | NA | TRBV10-3 | CAISPGVAGNTIYF | TGTGCCATCAGTCCAGGGGTCGCTGGAAACACCATATATTTT
TRBJ2-7 | NA | NA | TRBV5-6 | CASRLQGSYEQYF | TGTGCCAGCAGACTTCAGGGGAGCTACGAGCAGTACTTC
TRBJ2-2 | TRBD2 | few | TRBV28 | CASSLLGRGYTGELFF | TGTGCCAGCAGTTTGTTAGGGCGGGGGTACACCGGGGAGCTGTTTTTT
TRBJ2-5 | NA | NA | TRBV28 | CASGTRAETQYF | TGTGCCAGTGGTACCAGGGCTGAGACCCAGTACTTC
TRBJ2-5 | TRBD2 | NA | TRBV9 | CASSVAVRDYQETQYF | TGTGCCAGCAGCGTAGCCGTGAGGGACTATCAAGAGACCCAGTACTTC
TRBJ1-5 | NA | once | TRBV19 | CASSRGSLLSNQPQHF | TGTGCCAGTAGTCGTGGTAGCCTACTAAGCAATCAGCCCCAGCATTTT
TRBJ2-1 | NA | NA | TRBV9 | CASSVMSGGPNEQFF | TGTGCCAGCAGCGTCATGAGTGGAGGGCCAAATGAGCAGTTCTTC
TRBJ2-2 | NA | NA | TRBV21-1 | CASSKALRGEETGELFF | TGTGCCAGCAGCAAAGCGCTCAGGGGGGAGGAGACCGGGGAGCTGTTTTTT
TRBJ1-2 | NA | NA | TRBV14 | CASSQGTALYGYTF | TGTGCCAGCAGCCAAGGGACAGCTCTCTATGGCTACACCTTC
TRBJ2-7 | NA | NA | TRBV9 | CASSVAGNYEQYF | TGTGCCAGCAGCGTAGCCGGGAACTACGAGCAGTACTTC
TRBJ1-2 | NA | NA | TRBV18 | CASSQDRYDGYTF | TGTGCCAGCTCACAGGACAGATATGATGGCTACACCTTC
TRBJ1-2 | TRBD1 | NA | TRBV12-3/TRBV12-4 | CASSLQGAGGYTF | TGTGCCAGCAGTTTACAGGGGGCGGGTGGCTACACCTTC
TRBJ1-1 | NA | NA | TRBV7-3 | CASSPQGRNTEAFF | TGTGCCAGCAGCCCACAGGGTAGGAACACTGAAGCTTTCTTT
TRBJ2-6 | NA | NA | TRBV5-1 | CASSSRGDTGANVLTF | TGCGCCAGCAGCTCCCGGGGGGACACTGGGGCCAACGTCCTGACTTTC
TRBJ2-2 | NA | NA | TRBV10-1 | CASSVLANTGELFF | TGCGCCAGCAGTGTTCTGGCTAACACCGGGGAGCTGTTTTTT
TRBJ1-1 | NA | NA | TRBV18 | CASSTNSGRTEAFF | TGTGCCAGCTCGACGAACAGCGGAAGGACTGAAGCTTTCTTT
TRBJ2-2 | TRBD2 | NA | TRBV4-2 | CASSQDTGGGQTGELFF | TGTGCCAGCAGCCAAGATACGGGGGGGGGTCAAACCGGGGAGCTGTTTTTT
TRBJ1-1 | TRBD1 | NA | TRBV11-2 | CASSLGTGGTMNTEAFF | TGTGCCAGCAGCTTGGGGACAGGGGGAACCATGAACACTGAAGCTTTCTTT
TRBJ1-1 | NA | NA | TRBV9 | CASSVGSTPEAFF | TGTGCCAGCAGCGTAGGGAGTACCCCTGAAGCTTTCTTT
TRBJ1-2 | NA | once | TRBV28 | CASTGLFGYTF | TGTGCCAGCACAGGGTTGTTTGGCTACACCTTC
TRBJ1-3 | TRBD1 | once | TRBV9 | CASSHRGRNTIYF | TGTGCCAGCAGTCACAGGGGTAGGAACACCATATATTTT
TRBJ1-1 | NA | NA | TRBV30 | CAWSAWAGGEAFF | TGTGCCTGGAGTGCCTGGGCCGGGGGGGAAGCTTTCTTT
TRBJ1-3 | NA | NA | TRBV5-5 | CASSLAGGRGDTIYF | TGTGCCAGCAGCTTGGCGGGGGGGCGAGGTGACACCATATATTTT
TRBJ2-1 | TRBD1 | NA | TRBV28 | CASSPAGTGLDNEQFF | TGTGCCAGCAGTCCGGCCGGGACAGGGCTCGACAATGAGCAGTTCTTC
TRBJ2-5 | NA | NA | TRBV6-5 | CASSYSGRQETQYF | TGTGCCAGCAGTTACTCGGGCAGACAAGAGACCCAGTACTTC
TRBJ1-2 | TRBD1 | NA | TRBV19 | CASSLRGQGSSSYTF | TGTGCCAGTAGTTTAAGAGGACAGGGAAGCTCAAGCTACACCTTC
TRBJ1-5 | NA | NA | TRBV30 | CAWSPQWNQPQHF | TGTGCCTGGAGTCCACAGTGGAACCAGCCCCAGCATTTT
TRBJ1-5 | NA | NA | TRBV20-1 | CSTGHNQPQHF | TGCAGCACAGGGCACAATCAGCCCCAGCATTTT
TRBJ1-5 | NA | NA | TRBV6-5 | CASSTDSYSNQPQHF | TGTGCCAGCAGTACGGACAGCTATAGCAATCAGCCCCAGCATTTT
TRBJ2-1 | NA | few | TRBV7-9 | CASSLAGSNEQFF | TGTGCCAGCAGCTTAGCCGGTAGCAATGAGCAGTTCTTC